The clone carrying this TCR beta chain was observed once. These data originate in a study of blood T cell repertoires in COVID-19. Overall study context: The analysed material was cDNA or gDNA that came from T cells, B-cell-depleted T cells, or PBMCs.

V was pared by 5 bases and J by 2 bases, with 8 bases of the junction left unmatched. This CDR3 is built from 16 residues. Germline V gene lookup returns CDR1 SEHNR and CDR2 FQNEAQ (reference sequence). Produced via immunoSEQ multiplex PCR; TCRdb's table is partial and in-frame only. Of around 240,000 clones in the sample, around 90% were seen once. Sequenced input: PBMCs or T cells enriched from blood (not recorded which). The source is a man aged 45-65 years who had been exposed to COVID-19. V and J are TRBV7-9 and TRBJ2-2; 7 nucleotides agree with TRBD2. CDR3 sequence: CASSPPTSVNTGELFF. Written as DNA, the CDR3 is TGTGCCAGCAGCCCACCAACTAGCGTAAACACCGGGGAGCTGTTTTTT. Full variable domain (outside the CDR3, taken from reference TRBV7-9 and TRBJ2-2): DTGVSQNPRHKITKRGQNVTFRCDPISEHNRLYWYRQTLGQGPEFLTYFQNEAQLEKSRLLSDRFSAERPKGSFSTLEIQRTEQGDSAMYLCASSPPTSVNTGELFFGEGSRLTVL.